One T cell receptor beta chain is described in this entry. In the original workflow: Amplified reference gene primers provided the basis for estimating nucleated cell counts. Sequencing was performed with immunoSEQ multiplex PCR; in TCRdb, only in-frame clones are kept and a portion is missing. V and J calls and clone size are as listed in that table; D and trimming were resolved from the DNA. The sample contains about 110,000 clones, 81% of which appear only once. This sample was included in a study of blood T cell repertoires in COVID-19. About the study: Italy, Spain and the United States were the sources of the convalescent and acute COVID-19 samples. Sample material is recorded as cDNA or gDNA derived from T cells, B-cell-depleted T cells, or PBMCs.

The V and J ends lost 2 bases and 2 bases, in that order; junction bases with no gene match: 7. CDR1 and CDR2 (germline): LNHNV, YYDKDF (reference sequence). The CDR3 length is 16 residues. The TCR originated in a woman in her 70s with acute or convalescent COVID-19. J is TRBJ2-3 and V is TRBV15; TRBD1 agrees at 7 bases. The material sequenced was peripheral blood. CDR3 nucleotides: TGTGCCACCAGCAGACCGCGGACAGGCTCCACAGATACGCAGTATTTT. Translating gives CATSRPRTGSTDTQYF.